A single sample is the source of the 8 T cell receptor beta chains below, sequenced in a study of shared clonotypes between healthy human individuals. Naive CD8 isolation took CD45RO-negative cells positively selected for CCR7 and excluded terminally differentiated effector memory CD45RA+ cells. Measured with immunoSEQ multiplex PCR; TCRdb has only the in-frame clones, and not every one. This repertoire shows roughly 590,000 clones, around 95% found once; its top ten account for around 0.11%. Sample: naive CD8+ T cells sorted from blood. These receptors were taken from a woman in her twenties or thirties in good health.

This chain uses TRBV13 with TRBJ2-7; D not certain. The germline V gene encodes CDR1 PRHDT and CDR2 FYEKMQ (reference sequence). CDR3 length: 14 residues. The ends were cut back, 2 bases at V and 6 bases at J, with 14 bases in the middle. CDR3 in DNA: TGTGCCAGCAGCTTAAGGCAGAGGCTTCCCGAGCAGTACTTC. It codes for CASSLRQRLPEQYF. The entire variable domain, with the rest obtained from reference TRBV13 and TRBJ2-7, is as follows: AAGVIQSPRHLIKEKRETATLKCYPIPRHDTVYWYQQGPGQDPQFLISFYEKMQSDKGSIPDRFSAQQFSDYHSELNMSSLELGDSALYFCASSLRQRLPEQYFGPGTRLTVT.

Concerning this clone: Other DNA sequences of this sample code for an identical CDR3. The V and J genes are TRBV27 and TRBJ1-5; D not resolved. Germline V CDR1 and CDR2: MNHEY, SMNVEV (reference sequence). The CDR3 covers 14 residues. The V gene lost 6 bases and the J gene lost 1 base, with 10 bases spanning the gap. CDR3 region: CASSLGASNQPQHF. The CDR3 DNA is TGTGCCAGCAGCTTGGGAGCAAGCAATCAGCCCCAGCATTTT.

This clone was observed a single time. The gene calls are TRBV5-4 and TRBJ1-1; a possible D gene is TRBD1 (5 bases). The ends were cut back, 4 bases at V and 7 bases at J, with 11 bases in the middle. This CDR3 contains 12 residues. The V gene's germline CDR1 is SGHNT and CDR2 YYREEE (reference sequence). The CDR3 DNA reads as TGTGCCAGCAGCGGGCGGACACTTGAAGCTTTCTTT. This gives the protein CASSGRTLEAFF.

CDR3 nucleotides: TGTGCCAGCAGGACCTCCGGGACTAGCGGGTACAATGAGCAGTTCTTC. It encodes CASRTSGTSGYNEQFF. The V gene is TRBV27, the J gene TRBJ2-1; TRBD2 matches at 12 bases. Germline values: CDR1 MNHEY, CDR2 SMNVEV (reference sequence). Germline trimming cut 6 bases from V and 4 bases from J; bases unmatched to any gene: 7. CDR3 size: 16 residues.

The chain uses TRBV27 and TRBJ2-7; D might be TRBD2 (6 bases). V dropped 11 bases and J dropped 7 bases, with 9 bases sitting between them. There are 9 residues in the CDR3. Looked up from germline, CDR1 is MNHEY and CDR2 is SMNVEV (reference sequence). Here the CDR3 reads CAAGGEQYF. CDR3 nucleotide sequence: TGTGCCGCCGGGGGAGAGCAGTACTTC.

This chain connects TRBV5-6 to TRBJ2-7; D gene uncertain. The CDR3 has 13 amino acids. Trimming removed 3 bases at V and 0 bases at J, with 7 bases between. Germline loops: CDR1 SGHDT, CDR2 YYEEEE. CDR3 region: CASSSQSSYEQYF. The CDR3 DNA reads TGTGCCAGCAGCTCACAGAGCTCCTACGAGCAGTACTTC.

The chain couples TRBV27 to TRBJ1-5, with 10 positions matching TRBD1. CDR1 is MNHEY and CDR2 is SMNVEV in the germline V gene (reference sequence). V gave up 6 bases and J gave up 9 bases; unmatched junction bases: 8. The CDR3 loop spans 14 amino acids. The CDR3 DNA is TGTGCCAGCAGCAGGACAGGGGGAGACCCGCCCCAGCATTTT. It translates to CASSRTGGDPPQHF.

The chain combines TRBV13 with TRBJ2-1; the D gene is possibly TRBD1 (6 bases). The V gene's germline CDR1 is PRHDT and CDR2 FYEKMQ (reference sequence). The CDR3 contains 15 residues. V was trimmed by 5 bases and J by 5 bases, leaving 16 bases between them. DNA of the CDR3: TGTGCCAGCAGCCCGGGACACCTAAGCGACAATGAGCAGTTCTTC. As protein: CASSPGHLSDNEQFF.